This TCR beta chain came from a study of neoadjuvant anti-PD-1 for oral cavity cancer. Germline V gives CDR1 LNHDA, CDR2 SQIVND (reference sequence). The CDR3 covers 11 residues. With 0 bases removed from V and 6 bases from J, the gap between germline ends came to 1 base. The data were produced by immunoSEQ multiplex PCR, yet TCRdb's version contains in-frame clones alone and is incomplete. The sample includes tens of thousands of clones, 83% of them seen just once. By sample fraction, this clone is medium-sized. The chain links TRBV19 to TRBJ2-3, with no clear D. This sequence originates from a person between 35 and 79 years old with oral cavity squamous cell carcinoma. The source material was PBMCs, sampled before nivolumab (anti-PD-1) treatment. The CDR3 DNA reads TGTGCCAGTAGTATAGATGATACGCAGTATTTT. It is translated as CASSIDDTQYF.